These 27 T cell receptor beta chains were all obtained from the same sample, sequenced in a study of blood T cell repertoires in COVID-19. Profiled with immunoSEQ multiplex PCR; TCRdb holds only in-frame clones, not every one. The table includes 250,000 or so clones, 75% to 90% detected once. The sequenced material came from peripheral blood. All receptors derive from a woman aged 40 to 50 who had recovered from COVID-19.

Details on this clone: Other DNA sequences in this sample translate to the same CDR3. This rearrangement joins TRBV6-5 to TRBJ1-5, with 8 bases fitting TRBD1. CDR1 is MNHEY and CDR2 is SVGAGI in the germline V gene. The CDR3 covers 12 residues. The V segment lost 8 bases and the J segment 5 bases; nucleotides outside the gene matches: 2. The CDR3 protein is CASGQGDQPQHF. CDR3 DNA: TGTGCCAGCGGACAGGGTGATCAGCCCCAGCATTTT.

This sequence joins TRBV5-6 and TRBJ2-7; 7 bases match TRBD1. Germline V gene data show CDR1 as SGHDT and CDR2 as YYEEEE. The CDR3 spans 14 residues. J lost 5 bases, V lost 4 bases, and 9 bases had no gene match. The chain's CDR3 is CASSAGDSLNEQYV. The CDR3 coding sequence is TGTGCCAGCAGCGCAGGGGACAGTCTCAACGAGCAGTACGTC.

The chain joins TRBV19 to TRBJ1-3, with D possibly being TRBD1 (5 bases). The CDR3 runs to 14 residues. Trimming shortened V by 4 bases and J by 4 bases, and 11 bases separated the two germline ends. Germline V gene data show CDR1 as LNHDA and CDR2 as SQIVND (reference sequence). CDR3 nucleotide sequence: TGTGCCAGTAGTAGGAGGGGCTCCGGAAACACCATATATTTT. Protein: CASSRRGSGNTIYF. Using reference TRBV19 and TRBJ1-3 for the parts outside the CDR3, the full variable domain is DGGITQSPKYLFRKEGQNVTLSCEQNLNHDAMYWYRQDPGQGLRLIYYSQIVNDFQKGDIAEGYSVSREKKESFPLTVTSAQKNPTAFYLCASSRRGSGNTIYFGEGSWLTVV.

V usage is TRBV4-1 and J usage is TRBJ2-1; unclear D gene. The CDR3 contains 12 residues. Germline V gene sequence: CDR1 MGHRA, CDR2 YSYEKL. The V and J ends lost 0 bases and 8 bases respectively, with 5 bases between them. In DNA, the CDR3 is TGCGCCAGCAGCCAAGATCGTTATGAGCAGTTCTTC. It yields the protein CASSQDRYEQFF.

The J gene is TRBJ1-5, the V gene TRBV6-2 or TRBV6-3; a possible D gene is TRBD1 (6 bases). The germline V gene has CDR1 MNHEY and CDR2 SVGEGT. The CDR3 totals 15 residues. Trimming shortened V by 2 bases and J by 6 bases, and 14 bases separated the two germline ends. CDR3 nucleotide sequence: TGTGCCAGCAGTTACGTCAGGGGTGGCACTCAGCCCCAGCATTTT. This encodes CASSYVRGGTQPQHF.

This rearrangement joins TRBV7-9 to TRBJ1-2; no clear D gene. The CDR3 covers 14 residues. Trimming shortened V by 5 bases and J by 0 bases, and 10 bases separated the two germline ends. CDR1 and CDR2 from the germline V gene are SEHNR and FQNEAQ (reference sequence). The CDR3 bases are TGTGCCAGCAGCGGCACACTAGCTAACTATGGCTACACCTTC. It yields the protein CASSGTLANYGYTF. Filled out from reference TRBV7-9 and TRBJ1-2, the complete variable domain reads DTGVSQNPRHKITKRGQNVTFRCDPISEHNRLYWYRQTLGQGPEFLTYFQNEAQLEKSRLLSDRFSAERPKGSFSTLEIQRTEQGDSAMYLCASSGTLANYGYTFGSGTRLTVV.

In DNA form, the CDR3 reads TGTGCCAGCAGCTTATCCCTAGCGGGAAACACAGATACGCAGTATTTT. It is translated as CASSLSLAGNTDTQYF. The chain carries TRBV11-3 and TRBJ2-3; 9 bases line up with TRBD2. The V gene end was trimmed by 2 bases and the J gene end by 2 bases; junction bases not matched to a gene: 5. Germline-derived CDR1 and CDR2 are SGHNT and YENEEA. The CDR3 runs to 16 residues. Looking up the rest from reference TRBV11-3 and TRBJ2-3 gives the full variable domain: EAGVVQSPRYKIIEKKQPVAFWCNPISGHNTLYWYLQNLGQGPELLIRYENEEAVDDSQLPKDRFSAERLKGVDSTLKIQPAELGDSAVYLCASSLSLAGNTDTQYFGPGTRLTVL.

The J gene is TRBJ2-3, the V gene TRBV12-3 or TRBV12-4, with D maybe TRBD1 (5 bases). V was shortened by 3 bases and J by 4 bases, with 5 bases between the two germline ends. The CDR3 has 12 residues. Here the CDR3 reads CASSLTADTQYF. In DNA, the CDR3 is TGTGCCAGCAGTTTGACAGCAGATACGCAGTATTTT.

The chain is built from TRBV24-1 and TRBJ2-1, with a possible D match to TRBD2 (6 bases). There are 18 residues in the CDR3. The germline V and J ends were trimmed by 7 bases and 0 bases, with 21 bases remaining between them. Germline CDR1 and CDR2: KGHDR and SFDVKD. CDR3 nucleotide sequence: TGTGCCACCAGGAGGAGGGGCAGGGCCCATTTCTCCTACAATGAGCAGTTCTTC. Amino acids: CATRRRGRAHFSYNEQFF.

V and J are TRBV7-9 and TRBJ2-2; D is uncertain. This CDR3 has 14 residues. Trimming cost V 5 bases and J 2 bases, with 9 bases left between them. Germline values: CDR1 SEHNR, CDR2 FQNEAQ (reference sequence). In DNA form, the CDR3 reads TGTGCCAGCAGCCTAACCCCAAACACCGGGGAGCTGTTTTTT. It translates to CASSLTPNTGELFF.

The CDR3 DNA reads as TGTGCCAGTGCCGGGACAGGTCCCTACGAGCAGTACTTC. Amino acid sequence: CASAGTGPYEQYF. The V call is TRBV28, the J call TRBJ2-7; the match to TRBD1 covers 8 bases. The V and J ends lost 9 bases and 2 bases, in that order; junction bases with no gene match: 6. Germline V gene lookup returns CDR1 MDHEN and CDR2 SYDVKM. The CDR3 covers 13 residues.

This CDR3 reads CASSPTTGSTDTQYF. The CDR3 nucleotides are TGCGCCAGCAGCCCGACGACGGGATCCACAGATACGCAGTATTTT. The chain links TRBV5-1 to TRBJ2-3; tentative D call: TRBD2 (5 bases). The CDR3 sequence is 15 residues long. Trimming pared 4 bases from V and 2 bases from J, leaving 14 bases between. The germline V gene has CDR1 SGHRS and CDR2 YFSETQ.

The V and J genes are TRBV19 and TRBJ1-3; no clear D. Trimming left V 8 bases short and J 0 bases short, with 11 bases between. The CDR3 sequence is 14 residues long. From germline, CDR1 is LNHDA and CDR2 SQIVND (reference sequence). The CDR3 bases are TGTGCCAGTTACAACCACATCTCTGGAAACACCATATATTTT. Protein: CASYNHISGNTIYF.

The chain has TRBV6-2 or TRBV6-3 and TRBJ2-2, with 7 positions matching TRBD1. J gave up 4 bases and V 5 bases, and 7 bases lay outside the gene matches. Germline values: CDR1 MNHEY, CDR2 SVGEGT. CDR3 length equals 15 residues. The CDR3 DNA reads TGTGCCAGCAGTACCTTAACAGGGGCCACCGGGGAGCTGTTTTTT. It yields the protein CASSTLTGATGELFF.

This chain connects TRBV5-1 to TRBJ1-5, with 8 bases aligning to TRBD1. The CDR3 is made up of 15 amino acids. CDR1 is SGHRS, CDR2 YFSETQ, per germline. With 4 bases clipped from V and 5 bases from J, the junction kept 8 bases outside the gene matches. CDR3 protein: CASSPVTGVDQPQHF. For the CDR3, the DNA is TGCGCCAGCAGCCCCGTGACAGGGGTTGATCAGCCCCAGCATTTT. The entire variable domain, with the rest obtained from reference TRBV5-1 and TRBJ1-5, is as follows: KAGVTQTPRYLIKTRGQQVTLSCSPISGHRSVSWYQQTPGQGLQFLFEYFSETQRNKGNFPGRFSGRQFSNSRSEMNVSTLELGDSALYLCASSPVTGVDQPQHFGDGTRLSIL.

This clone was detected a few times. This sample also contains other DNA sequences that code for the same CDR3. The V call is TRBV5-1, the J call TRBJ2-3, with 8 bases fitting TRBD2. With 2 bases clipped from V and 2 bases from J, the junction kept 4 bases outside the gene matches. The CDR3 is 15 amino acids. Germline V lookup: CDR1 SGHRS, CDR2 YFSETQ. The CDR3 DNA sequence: TGCGCCAGCAGCTTAGGAGCGGGGGACACAGATACGCAGTATTTT. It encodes CASSLGAGDTDTQYF.

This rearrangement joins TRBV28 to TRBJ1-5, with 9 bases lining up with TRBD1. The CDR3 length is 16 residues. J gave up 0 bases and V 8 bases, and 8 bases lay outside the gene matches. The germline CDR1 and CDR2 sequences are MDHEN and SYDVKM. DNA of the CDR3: TGTGCCAGCCAGACAGGGGGATTATATAGCAATCAGCCCCAGCATTTT. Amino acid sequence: CASQTGGLYSNQPQHF. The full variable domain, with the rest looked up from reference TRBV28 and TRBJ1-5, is DVKVTQSSRYLVKRTGEKVFLECVQDMDHENMFWYRQDPGLGLRLIYFSYDVKMKEKGDIPEGYSVSREKKERFSLILESASTNQTSMYLCASQTGGLYSNQPQHFGDGTRLSIL.

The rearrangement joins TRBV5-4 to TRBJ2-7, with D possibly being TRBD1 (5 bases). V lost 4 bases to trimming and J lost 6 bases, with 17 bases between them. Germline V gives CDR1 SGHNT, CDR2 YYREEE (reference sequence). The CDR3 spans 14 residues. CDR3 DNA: TGTGCCAGCAGCCCCCAGGGAACGACCACCGAGCAGTACTTC. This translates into CASSPQGTTTEQYF.

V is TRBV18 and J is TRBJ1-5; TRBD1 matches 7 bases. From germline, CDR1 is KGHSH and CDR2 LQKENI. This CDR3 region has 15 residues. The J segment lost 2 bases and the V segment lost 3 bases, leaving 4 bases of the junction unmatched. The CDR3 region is CASSPDRVGNQPQHF. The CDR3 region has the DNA TGTGCCAGCTCACCCGACAGGGTAGGCAATCAGCCCCAGCATTTT.

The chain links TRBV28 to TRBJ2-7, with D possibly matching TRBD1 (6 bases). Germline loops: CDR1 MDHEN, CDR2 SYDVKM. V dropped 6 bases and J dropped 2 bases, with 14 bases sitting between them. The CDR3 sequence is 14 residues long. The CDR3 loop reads CASSPGQLPYEQYV. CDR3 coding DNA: TGTGCCAGCAGCCCAGGACAGCTCCCCTACGAGCAGTACGTC.

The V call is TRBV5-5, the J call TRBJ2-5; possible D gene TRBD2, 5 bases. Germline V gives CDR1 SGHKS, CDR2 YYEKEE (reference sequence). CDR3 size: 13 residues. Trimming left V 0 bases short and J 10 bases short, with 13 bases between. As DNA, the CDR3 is TGTGCCAGCAGCTTGGTTGTAGCCCGGGACCAGTACTTC. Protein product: CASSLVVARDQYF.

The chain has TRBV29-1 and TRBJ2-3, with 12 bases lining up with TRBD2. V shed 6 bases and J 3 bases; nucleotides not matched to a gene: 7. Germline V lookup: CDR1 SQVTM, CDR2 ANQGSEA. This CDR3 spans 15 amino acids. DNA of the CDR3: TGCAGCGTAAAACTCCTAGCGGGGGGGACAGATACGCAGTATTTT. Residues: CSVKLLAGGTDTQYF.

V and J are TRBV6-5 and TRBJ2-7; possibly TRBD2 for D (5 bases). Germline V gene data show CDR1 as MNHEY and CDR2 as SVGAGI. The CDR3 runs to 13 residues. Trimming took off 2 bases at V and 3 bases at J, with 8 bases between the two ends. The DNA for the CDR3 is TGTGCCAGCAGTTACCGACTATACTACGAGCAGTACTTC. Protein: CASSYRLYYEQYF.

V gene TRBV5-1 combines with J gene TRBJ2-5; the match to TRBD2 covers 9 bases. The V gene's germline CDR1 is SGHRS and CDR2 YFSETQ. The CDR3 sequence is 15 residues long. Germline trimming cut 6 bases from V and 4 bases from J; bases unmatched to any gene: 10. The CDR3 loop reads CASTPGSSGGETQYF. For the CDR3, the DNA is TGCGCCAGCACCCCCGGAAGTAGCGGGGGAGAGACCCAGTACTTC.

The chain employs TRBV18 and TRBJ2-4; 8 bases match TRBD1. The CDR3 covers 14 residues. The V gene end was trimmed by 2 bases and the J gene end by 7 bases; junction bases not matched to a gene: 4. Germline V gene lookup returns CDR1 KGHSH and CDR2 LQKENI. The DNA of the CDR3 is TGTGCCAGCTCACCAGGACAGGGATCGAACATTCAGTACTTC. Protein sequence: CASSPGQGSNIQYF.

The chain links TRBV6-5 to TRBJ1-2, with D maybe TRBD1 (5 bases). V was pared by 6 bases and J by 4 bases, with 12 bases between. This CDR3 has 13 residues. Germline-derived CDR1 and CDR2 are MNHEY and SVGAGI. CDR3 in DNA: TGTGCCAGCAGCCCGGGGGTTGCCTATGGCTACACCTTC. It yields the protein CASSPGVAYGYTF.

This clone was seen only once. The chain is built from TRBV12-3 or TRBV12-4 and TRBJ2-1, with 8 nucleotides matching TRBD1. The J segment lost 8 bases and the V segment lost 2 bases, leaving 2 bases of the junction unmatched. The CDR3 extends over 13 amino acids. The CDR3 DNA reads TGTGCCAGCAGTTTACAGGGGGCCGATGAGCAGTTCTTC. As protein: CASSLQGADEQFF.